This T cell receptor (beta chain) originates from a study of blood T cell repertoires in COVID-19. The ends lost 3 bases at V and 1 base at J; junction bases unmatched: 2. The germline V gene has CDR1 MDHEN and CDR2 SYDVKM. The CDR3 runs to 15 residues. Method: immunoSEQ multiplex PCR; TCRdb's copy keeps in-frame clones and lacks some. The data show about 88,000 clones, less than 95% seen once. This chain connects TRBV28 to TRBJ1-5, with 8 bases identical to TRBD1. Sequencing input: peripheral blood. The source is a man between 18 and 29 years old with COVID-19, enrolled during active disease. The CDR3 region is CASSLGDRSNQPQHF. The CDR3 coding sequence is TGTGCCAGCAGTTTGGGGGACAGGAGCAATCAGCCCCAGCATTTT. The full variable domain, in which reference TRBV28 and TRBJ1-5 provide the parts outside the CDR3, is DVKVTQSSRYLVKRTGEKVFLECVQDMDHENMFWYRQDPGLGLRLIYFSYDVKMKEKGDIPEGYSVSREKKERFSLILESASTNQTSMYLCASSLGDRSNQPQHFGDGTRLSIL.